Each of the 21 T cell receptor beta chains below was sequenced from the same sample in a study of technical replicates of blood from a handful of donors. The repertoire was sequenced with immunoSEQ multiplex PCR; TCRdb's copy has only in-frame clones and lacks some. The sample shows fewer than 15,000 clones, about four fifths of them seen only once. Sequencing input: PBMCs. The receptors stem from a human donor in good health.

This CDR3 reads CASSEANSYEQYF. Written as DNA, the CDR3 is TGTGCCAGCAGTGAAGCTAACTCCTACGAGCAGTACTTC. The chain recombines TRBV25-1 with TRBJ2-7; D remains unclear. The CDR3 spans 13 residues. CDR1 MGHDK and CDR2 SYGVNS come from the germline V gene. Trimming pared 2 bases from V and 0 bases from J, leaving 5 bases between.

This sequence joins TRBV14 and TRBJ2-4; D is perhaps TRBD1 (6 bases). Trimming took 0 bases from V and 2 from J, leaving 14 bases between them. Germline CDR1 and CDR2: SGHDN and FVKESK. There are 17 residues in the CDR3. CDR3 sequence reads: CASSQDELTGTKNIQYF. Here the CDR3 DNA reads TGTGCCAGCAGCCAAGACGAGCTGACAGGAACCAAAAACATTCAGTACTTC.

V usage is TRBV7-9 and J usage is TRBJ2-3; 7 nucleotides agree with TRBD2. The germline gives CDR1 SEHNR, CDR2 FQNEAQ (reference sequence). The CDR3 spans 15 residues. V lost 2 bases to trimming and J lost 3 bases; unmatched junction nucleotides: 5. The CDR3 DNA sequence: TGTGCCAGCAGCTTAAATTTGCGGGAGACAGATACGCAGTATTTT. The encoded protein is CASSLNLRETDTQYF.

In nucleotides, the CDR3 is TGTGCCAGCAGTTCACCTATTGGGGGGAGGGCCATGGGAGCTTTCTTT. Translation gives CASSSPIGGRAMGAFF. This chain connects TRBV6-5 to TRBJ1-1; tentatively, D is TRBD1 (5 bases). The CDR3 runs to 16 residues. Germline CDR1 is MNHEY and CDR2 is SVGAGI. The ends were cut back, 4 bases at V and 10 bases at J, with 25 bases in the middle.

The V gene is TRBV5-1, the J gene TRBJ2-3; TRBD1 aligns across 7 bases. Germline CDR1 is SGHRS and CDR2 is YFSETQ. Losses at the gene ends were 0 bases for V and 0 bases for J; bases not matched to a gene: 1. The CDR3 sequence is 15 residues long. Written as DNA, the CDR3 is TGCGCCAGCAGCTTGGCGGGACAGAGCACAGATACGCAGTATTTT. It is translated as CASSLAGQSTDTQYF.

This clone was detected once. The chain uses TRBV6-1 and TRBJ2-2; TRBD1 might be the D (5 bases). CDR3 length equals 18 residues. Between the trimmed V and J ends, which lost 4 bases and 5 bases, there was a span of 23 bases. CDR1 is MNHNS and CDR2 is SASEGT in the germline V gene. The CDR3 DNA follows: TGTGCCAGCAGTGTTGGGATTGGTCGCGCAGCAGGGACCGGGGAGCTGTTTTTT. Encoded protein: CASSVGIGRAAGTGELFF.

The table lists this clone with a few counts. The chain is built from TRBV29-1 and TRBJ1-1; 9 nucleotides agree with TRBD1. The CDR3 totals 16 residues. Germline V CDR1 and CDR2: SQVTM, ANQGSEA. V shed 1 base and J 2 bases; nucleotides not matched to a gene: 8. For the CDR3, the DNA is TGCAGCGTTGAAGGCCGGACAGGGGCTATAAACACTGAAGCTTTCTTT. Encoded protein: CSVEGRTGAINTEAFF.

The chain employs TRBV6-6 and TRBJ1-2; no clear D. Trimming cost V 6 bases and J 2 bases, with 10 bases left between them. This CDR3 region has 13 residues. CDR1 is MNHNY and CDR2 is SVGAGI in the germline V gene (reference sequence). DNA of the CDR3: TGTGCCAGCAGCCCCGGAGCCAACTATGGCTACACCTTC. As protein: CASSPGANYGYTF.

The CDR3 is CASRKTGVSYEQYF. CDR3 in DNA: TGTGCCAGCAGGAAGACAGGGGTGAGCTACGAGCAGTACTTC. V and J are TRBV28 and TRBJ2-7; TRBD1 agrees at 8 bases. The V gene end was trimmed by 6 bases and the J gene end by 3 bases; junction bases not matched to a gene: 7. The germline V gene encodes CDR1 MDHEN and CDR2 SYDVKM. CDR3 length: 14 residues.

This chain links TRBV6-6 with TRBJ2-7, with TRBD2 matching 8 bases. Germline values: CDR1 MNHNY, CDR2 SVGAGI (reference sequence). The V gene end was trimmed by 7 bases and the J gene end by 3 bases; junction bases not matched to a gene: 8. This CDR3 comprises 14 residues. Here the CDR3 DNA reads TGTGCCAGCACCCCGGGGGGGTTTCGCTACGAGCAGTACTTC. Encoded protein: CASTPGGFRYEQYF.

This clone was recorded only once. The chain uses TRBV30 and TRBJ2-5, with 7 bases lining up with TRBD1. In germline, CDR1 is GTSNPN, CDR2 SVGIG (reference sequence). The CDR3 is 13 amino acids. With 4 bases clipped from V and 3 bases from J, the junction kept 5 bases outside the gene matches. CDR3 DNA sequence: TGTGCCTGGAATCGTGGGACAGAAGAGACCCAGTACTTC. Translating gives CAWNRGTEETQYF.

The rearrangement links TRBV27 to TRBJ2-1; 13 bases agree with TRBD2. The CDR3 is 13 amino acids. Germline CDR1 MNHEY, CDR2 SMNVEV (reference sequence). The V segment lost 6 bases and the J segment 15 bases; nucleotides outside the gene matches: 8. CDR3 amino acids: CASRGLAGDFLFF. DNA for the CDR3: TGTGCCAGCAGAGGACTAGCGGGAGACTTTCTGTTCTTC.

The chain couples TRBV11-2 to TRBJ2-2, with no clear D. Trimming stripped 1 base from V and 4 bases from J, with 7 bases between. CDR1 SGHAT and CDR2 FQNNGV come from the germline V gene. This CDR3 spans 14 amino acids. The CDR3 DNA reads TGTGCCAGCAGCTTAGTTTCCATCACCGGGGAGCTGTTTTTT. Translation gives CASSLVSITGELFF.

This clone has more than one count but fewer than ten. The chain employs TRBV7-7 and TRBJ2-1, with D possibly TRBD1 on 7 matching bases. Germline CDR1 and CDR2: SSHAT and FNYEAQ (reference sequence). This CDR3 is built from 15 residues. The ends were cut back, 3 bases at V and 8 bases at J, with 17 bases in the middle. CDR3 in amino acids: CASSLRDSPPDEQFF. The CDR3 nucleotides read TGTGCCAGCAGCTTGCGGGACAGTCCCCCGGATGAGCAGTTCTTC.

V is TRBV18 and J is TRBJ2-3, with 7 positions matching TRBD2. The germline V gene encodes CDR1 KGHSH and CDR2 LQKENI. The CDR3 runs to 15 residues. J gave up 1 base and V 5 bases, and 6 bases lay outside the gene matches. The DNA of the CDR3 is TGTGCCAGCTCAGGGCAGCGGGGAGGCACAGATACGCAGTATTTT. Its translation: CASSGQRGGTDTQYF. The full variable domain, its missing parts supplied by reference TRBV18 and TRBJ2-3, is NAGVMQNPRHLVRRRGQEARLRCSPMKGHSHVYWYRQLPEEGLKFMVYLQKENIIDESGMPKERFSAEFPKEGPSILRIQQVVRGDSAAYFCASSGQRGGTDTQYFGPGTRLTVL.

DNA for the CDR3: TGTGCCAGCAGCGTTTTCGTGACAGGGGGATCCGGGGAGCTGTTTTTT. This translates into CASSVFVTGGSGELFF. The chain combines TRBV9 with TRBJ2-2, with TRBD1 matching over 9 bases. J gave up 6 bases and V 2 bases, and 8 bases lay outside the gene matches. Germline V lookup: CDR1 SGDLS, CDR2 YYNGEE. This CDR3 is 16 amino acids long.

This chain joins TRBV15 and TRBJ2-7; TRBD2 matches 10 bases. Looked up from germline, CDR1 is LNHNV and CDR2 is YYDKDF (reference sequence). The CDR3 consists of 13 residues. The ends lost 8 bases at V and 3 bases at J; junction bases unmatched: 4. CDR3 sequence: CATRTSGSYEQYF. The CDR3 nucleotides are TGTGCCACCCGGACTAGCGGTAGCTACGAGCAGTACTTC.

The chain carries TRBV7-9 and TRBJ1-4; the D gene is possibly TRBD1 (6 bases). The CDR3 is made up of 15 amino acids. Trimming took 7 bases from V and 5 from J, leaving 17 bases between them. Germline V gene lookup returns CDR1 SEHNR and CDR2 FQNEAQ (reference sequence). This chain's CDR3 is CASNGGEGGNEKLFF. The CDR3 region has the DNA TGTGCCAGCAACGGAGGGGAGGGGGGGAATGAAAAACTGTTTTTT.

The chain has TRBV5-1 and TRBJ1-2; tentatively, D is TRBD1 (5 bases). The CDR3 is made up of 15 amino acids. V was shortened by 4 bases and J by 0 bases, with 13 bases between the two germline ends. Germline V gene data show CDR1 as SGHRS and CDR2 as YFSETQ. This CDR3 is CASSPGGPANYGYTF. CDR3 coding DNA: TGCGCCAGCAGCCCCGGGGGACCAGCTAACTATGGCTACACCTTC.

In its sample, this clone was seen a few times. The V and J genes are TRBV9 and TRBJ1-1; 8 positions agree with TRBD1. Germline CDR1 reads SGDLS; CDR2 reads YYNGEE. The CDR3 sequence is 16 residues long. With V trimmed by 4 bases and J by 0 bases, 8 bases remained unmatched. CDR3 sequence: CASSSQGASMNTEAFF. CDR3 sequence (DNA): TGTGCCAGCAGCTCTCAGGGGGCATCGATGAACACTGAAGCTTTCTTT.

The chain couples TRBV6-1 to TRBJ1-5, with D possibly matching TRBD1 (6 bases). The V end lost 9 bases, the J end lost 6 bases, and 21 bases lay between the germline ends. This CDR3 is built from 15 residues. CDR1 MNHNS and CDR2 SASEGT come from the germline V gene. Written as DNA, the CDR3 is TGTGCCAGTCGTACAGGGTCCGATGCGGGTCAGCCCCAGCATTTT. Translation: CASRTGSDAGQPQHF.